This T cell receptor (beta chain) was documented in a study of blood T cells in healthy people across ages. Germline V gene data show CDR1 as MRHNA and CDR2 as SNTAGT. This CDR3 spans 14 amino acids. V dropped 6 bases and J dropped 2 bases, with 10 bases sitting between them. On this clonotype: Antigen unknown.

Regarding the study as a whole: As naive T cell percentage varied, TCR beta diversity correlated strongly with it.

Together with a sample-barcoded 5' primer, a J-beta primer mix was included in a second PCR lasting roughly 6 to 12 cycles. MiXCR, run by TCRdb on the 5' RACE reads, gives a single entry per CDR3 protein. Of 550,000 to 600,000 distinct CDR3 sequences listed, roughly 48% are singletons. The chain combines TRBV6-4 with TRBJ2-2; D is perhaps TRBD1 (6 bases). The clonotype was recovered from an elderly man in good health. Sequenced input: blood. CDR3 nucleotides: TGTGCCAGCAGGGACAGTTCTAACACCGGGGAGCTGTTTTTT. As protein: CASRDSSNTGELFF.